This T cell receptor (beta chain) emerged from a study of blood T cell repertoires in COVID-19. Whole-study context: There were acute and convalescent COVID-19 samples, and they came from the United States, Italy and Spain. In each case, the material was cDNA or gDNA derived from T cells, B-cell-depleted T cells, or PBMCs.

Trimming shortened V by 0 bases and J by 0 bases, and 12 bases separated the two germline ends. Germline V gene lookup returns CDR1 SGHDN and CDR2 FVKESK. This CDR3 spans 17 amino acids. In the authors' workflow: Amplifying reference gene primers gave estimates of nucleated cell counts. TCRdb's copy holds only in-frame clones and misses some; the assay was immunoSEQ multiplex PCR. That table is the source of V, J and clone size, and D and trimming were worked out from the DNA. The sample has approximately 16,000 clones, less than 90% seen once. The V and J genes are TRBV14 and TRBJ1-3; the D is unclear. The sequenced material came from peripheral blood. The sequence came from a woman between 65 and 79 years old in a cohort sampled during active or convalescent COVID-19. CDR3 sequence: CASSQDPRRDSGNTIYF. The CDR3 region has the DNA TGTGCCAGCAGCCAAGACCCGAGGAGGGACTCTGGAAACACCATATATTTT.